This T cell receptor (beta chain) stems from a study of CD8+ T cells in alopecia areata. The overall study: Scalp area affected, as a percentage, set the severity score of treated patients.

Whole-study findings and limits: Lesional scalp exceeded normal scalp in clonality, especially in alopecia totalis/universalis. There were many expanded lesional clones persisting in scalp and blood during tofacitinib.

As for this clone: Its specificity is not known.

Sequencing templates came from extracted RNA that was reverse transcribed into cDNA. Measured with immunoSEQ multiplex PCR; TCRdb has only the in-frame clones, and not every one. This repertoire shows 130,000 or so clones, approximately 60% found once; its top ten account for around 5.7%. The CDR3 totals 14 residues. Unmatched junction bases numbered 3, after V lost 8 bases and J lost 0 bases. In germline, CDR1 is MNHEY, CDR2 SVGAGI. Documented treatment: oral pan-JAK inhibitor, 5-10 mg twice daily. From alopecia areata patients, lesional scalp punch biopsies and peripheral blood were collected. The sequencing used CD4+ T cells sorted from blood, collected at week 4, from a patient treated with tofacitinib. The chain links TRBV6-5 to TRBJ2-2; 7 bases are a match to TRBD2. The origin of this receptor is a human donor with alopecia areata. CDR3 DNA sequence: TGTGCCAGCGCTGCGGGGGCGAACACCGGGGAGCTGTTTTTT. Translation gives CASAAGANTGELFF.